This note documents a single T cell receptor beta chain sequence. What it binds is unknown. The method was immunoSEQ multiplex PCR; TCRdb's version includes in-frame clones alone and lacks a portion of them. The sample has 60,000 to 70,000 clones, 84% seen once; the top ten hold around 1.5%. This specimen comes from a study of OX40 agonist ivuxolimab in advanced cancers. Findings of the study overall: At 0.1 to 3.0 mg/kg, clonal expansion of CD4+ and CD8+ blood T cells had occurred by week 6.

V lost 5 bases and J lost 5, with 12 bases in between. This CDR3 is built from 13 residues. From germline, CDR1 is SGHDT and CDR2 YYEEEE. The rearrangement uses TRBV5-6 and TRBJ2-3; no reliable D call. The starting material was CD4+ or CD8+ T cells sorted from blood, obtained in a trial of the OX40 agonist ivuxolimab. The receptor's source is an adult with an advanced solid tumor such as melanoma, head and neck, liver or kidney cancer. The CDR3 sequence: CASSRFSVDTQYF. In nucleotides, the CDR3 is TGTGCCAGCAGTCGTTTCAGTGTAGATACGCAGTATTTT.